The entry below describes one TCR beta chain. Its target is unknown. V shed 0 bases and J 4 bases; nucleotides not matched to a gene: 3. CDR3 length equals 14 residues. Germline V gives CDR1 SGHDT, CDR2 YYEEEE. PCR used 60 Vbeta primers and 13 Jbeta primers. The assay was immunoSEQ multiplex PCR, and TCRdb's table has in-frame clones only and misses some. The data show 40,000 or so clones, with about 60% seen just once and approximately 8.4% held by the top ten. This specimen belongs to a study of cytomegalovirus exposure and HLA in healthy donors. Findings and limits, study-wide: Among TCR beta chains, those listed as cytomegalovirus-associated numbered approximately 150. Association of a missense DCLRE1C variant with TCR beta V- and J-gene trimming was reported in a later analysis.

The sequencing input was PBMCs. The sequence derives from a human donor in good health. The chain couples TRBV5-6 to TRBJ1-2; 7 nucleotides match TRBD1. The CDR3: CASSLEGAAYGYTF. The CDR3 region has the DNA TGTGCCAGCAGCTTGGAGGGGGCGGCCTATGGCTACACCTTC.